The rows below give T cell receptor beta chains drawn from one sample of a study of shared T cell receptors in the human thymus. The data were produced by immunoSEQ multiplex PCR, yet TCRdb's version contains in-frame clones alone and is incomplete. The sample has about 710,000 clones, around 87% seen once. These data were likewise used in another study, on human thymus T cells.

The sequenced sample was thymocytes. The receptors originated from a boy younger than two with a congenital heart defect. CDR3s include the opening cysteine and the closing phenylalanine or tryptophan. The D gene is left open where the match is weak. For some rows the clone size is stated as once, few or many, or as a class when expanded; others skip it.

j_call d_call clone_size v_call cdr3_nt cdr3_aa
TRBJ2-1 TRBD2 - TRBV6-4 TGTGCCAGCAGTGACTCCGGTAGCGGGGTGGGCAATGAGCAGTTCTTC CASSDSGSGVGNEQFF
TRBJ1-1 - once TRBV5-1 TGCGCCAGCAGCTTTGGGGGTAAAATAGAAACAGGGAACGTTATGAACACTGAAGCTTTCTTT CASSFGGKIETGNVMNTEAFF
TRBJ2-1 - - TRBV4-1 TGCGCCAGCAGCCAAGGCCGACACCATTTCTTC CASSQGRHHFF
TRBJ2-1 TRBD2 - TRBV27 TGTGCCAGCAGTCCCCTGGGGGGAGGGCGAAGGTCCTACAATGAGCAGTTCTTC CASSPLGGGRRSYNEQFF
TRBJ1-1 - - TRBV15 TGTGCCACCAGCAGAGATGAGGTTGGTACCACTGAAGCTTTCTTT CATSRDEVGTTEAFF
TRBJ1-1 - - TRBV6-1 TGTGCCAGCAGTGATCCGGCGGCTGAAGCTTTCTTT CASSDPAAEAFF
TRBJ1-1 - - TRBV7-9 TGTGCCAGCAGCTCAGGGGTGAACACTGAAGCTTTCTTT CASSSGVNTEAFF
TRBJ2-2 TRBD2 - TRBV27 TGTGCCAGCAGTTTGGGGGGGGAAGTCGGCACCGGGGAGCTGTTTTTT CASSLGGEVGTGELFF
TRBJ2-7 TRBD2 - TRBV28 TGTGCCAGCAGTTCTATAAGCGGGAGAGAATCCTACGAGCAGTACTTC CASSSISGRESYEQYF
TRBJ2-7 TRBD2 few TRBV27 TGTGCCAGCAGACCTACTAGCGTGCTCTACGAGCAGTACTTC CASRPTSVLYEQYF
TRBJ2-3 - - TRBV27 TGTGCCAGCAGCAAAAAGGGGGACTACAGAGATACGCAGTATTTT CASSKKGDYRDTQYF
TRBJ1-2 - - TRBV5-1 TGCGCCAGCAGCTTGGGGGCGCTTGGGGGACTCTATGGCTACACCTTC CASSLGALGGLYGYTF
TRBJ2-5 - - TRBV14 TGTGCCAGCAGCCAAGAGGTTAGAGGCACCCAGTACTTC CASSQEVRGTQYF
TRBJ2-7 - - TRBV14 TGTGCCAGCAGCCATACTAACGAGCAGTACTTC CASSHTNEQYF
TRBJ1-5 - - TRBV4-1 TGCGCCAGCAGCCAAGATAGGGGCCTCAATCAGCCCCAGCATTTT CASSQDRGLNQPQHF
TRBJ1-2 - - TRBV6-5 TGTGCCAGCAGTTATATCGGGGAAGAGCCTAATGGCTACACCTTC CASSYIGEEPNGYTF
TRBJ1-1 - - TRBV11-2 TGTGCCAGCCGGGGGGTGGGCACTGAAGCTTTCTTT CASRGVGTEAFF
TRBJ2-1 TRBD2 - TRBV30 TGTGCCTGGAGTGTATTAGGCGTGACTAGCGGGGAGAATGAGCAGTTCTTC CAWSVLGVTSGENEQFF
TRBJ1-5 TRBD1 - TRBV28 TGTGCCAGCAGTCTTGACAGGGGTCAGCCCCAGCATTTT CASSLDRGQPQHF
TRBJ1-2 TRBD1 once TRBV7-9 TGTGCCAGCAGCTTTACGGGGACAGACTATGGCTACACCTTC CASSFTGTDYGYTF
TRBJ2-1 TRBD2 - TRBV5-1 TGCGCCAGCGGTGAACTAGCGGGGGGGCGAGGGTACAATGAGCAGTTCTTC CASGELAGGRGYNEQFF
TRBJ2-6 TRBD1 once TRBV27 TGTGCCACCATGAAGCCCGGCCCCGCAGGGGGCGCGAGGACCGGGGCCAACGTCCTGACTTTC CATMKPGPAGGARTGANVLTF
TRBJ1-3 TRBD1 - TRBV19 TGTGCCAGTAGTCAACCCCGGGACAGAAGAGGAAACACCATATATTTT CASSQPRDRRGNTIYF
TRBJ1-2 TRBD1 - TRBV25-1 TGTGCCAGCAGAGGAGACAGGGGGGACTATGGCTACACCTTC CASRGDRGDYGYTF
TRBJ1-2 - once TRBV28 TGTGCCAGCACCCTAGACAGCACGAATAATGGCTACACCTTC CASTLDSTNNGYTF
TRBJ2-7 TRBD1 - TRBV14 TGTGCCAGCAGCCAAGATGACAGGGATTTTACCGTGAACGAGCAGTACTTC CASSQDDRDFTVNEQYF
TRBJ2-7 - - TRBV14 TGTGCCAGCAGCCCGACAGTCCCCTACGAGCAGTACTTC CASSPTVPYEQYF
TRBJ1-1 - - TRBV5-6 TGTGCCAGCAGCTTGTATAATTCGGGGGTCGGAGCTTTCTTT CASSLYNSGVGAFF
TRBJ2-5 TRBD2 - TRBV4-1 TGCGCCAGCAGCCAGGTACCACCGGGACTAGCCCAAATTCAGCAGTACTTC CASSQVPPGLAQIQQYF
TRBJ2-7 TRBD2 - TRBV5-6 TGTGCCAGCAGTTTCGGGGGGGACTACGAGCAGTACTTC CASSFGGDYEQYF
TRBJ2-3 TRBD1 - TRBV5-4 TGTGCCAGCAGCCTAAGGACAGGGCAGACACACACAGATACGCAGTATTTT CASSLRTGQTHTDTQYF
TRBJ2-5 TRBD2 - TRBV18 TGTGCCAGCTCACCCACGGCCCCTAGCGGGGAAGAGACCCAGTACTTC CASSPTAPSGEETQYF
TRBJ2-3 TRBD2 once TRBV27 TGTGCCAGCAGTCCTATGGCCTCTTCTAGCGGGGGGCCATATTGCACAGATACGCAGTATTTT CASSPMASSSGGPYCTDTQYF
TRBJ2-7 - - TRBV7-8 TGTGCCAGCAGCTTAGGCGGGCAGGACTCCTACGAGCAGTACTTC CASSLGGQDSYEQYF
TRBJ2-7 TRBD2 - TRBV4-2 TGTGCCAGCAGCCAAAGGGTAAGCGGGGGACTGGACCCGACCTACGAGCAGTACTTC CASSQRVSGGLDPTYEQYF
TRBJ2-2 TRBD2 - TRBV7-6 TGTGCCGCCCCGGGACTAGCGGGACAAGGGGACTCCGGGGAGCTGTTTTTT CAAPGLAGQGDSGELFF
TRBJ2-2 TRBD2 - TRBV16 TGTGCCAGCAGCCAATCTGCGTGGCGGGAGGGCCCTCTGACCGGGGAGCTGTTTTTT CASSQSAWREGPLTGELFF
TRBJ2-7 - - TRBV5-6 TGTGCCAGCAGCTCGCCTATGACAGAGGACGAGCAGTACTTC CASSSPMTEDEQYF
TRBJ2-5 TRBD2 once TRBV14 TGTGCCAGCAGCCAACCCGGACTAGCAGCCTGGCAGACCCAGTACTTC CASSQPGLAAWQTQYF
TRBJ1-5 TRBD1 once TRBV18 TGTGCCAGCTCATCGGGACAGGGGGCTAGTGGCAATCAGCCCCAGCATTTT CASSSGQGASGNQPQHF
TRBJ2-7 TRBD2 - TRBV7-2 TGTGCCAGCAGCTTAGTATCGTCGACTAGCGGAACCTACGAGCAGTACTTC CASSLVSSTSGTYEQYF
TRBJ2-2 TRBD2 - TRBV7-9 TGTGCCAGCAGCTCGGGACTAGAGAACACCGGGGAGCTGTTTTTT CASSSGLENTGELFF
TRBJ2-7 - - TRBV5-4 TGTGCCAGCAGCTTGAGGGGGTCCTACGAGCAGTACTTC CASSLRGSYEQYF
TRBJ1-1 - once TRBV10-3 TGTGCCATCAGTGACTCGAACACTGAAGCTTTCTTT CAISDSNTEAFF
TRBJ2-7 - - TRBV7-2 TGTGCCAGCAGCTATATGTACGAGCAGTACTTC CASSYMYEQYF
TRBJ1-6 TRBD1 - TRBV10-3 TGTGCCATCAGTGGACCCGGGACAGGCGATTCACCCCTCCACTTT CAISGPGTGDSPLHF
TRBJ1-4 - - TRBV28 TGTGCCAGCAGTTCCGAACAGGGTCTTGGAGAAAAACTGTTTTTT CASSSEQGLGEKLFF